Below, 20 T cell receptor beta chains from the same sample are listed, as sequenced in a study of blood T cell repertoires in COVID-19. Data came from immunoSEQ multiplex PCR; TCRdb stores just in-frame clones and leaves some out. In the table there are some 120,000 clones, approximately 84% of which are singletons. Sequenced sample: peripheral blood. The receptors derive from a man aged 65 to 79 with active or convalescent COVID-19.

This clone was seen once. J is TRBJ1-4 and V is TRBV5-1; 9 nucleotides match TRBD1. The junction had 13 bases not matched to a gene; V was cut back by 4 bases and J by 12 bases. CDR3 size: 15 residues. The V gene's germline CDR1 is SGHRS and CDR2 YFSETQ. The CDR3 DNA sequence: TGCGCCAGCAGCCCAGGGACAGGGTCCCTCGTCGAACTGTTTTTT. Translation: CASSPGTGSLVELFF.

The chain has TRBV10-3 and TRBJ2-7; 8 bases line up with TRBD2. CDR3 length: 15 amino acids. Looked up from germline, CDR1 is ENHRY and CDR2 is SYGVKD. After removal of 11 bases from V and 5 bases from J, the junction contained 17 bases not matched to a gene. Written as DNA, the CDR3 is TGTGCCGTCACCGGAGGGAGCGGGAGAGGGGACGAGCAGTACTTC. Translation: CAVTGGSGRGDEQYF.

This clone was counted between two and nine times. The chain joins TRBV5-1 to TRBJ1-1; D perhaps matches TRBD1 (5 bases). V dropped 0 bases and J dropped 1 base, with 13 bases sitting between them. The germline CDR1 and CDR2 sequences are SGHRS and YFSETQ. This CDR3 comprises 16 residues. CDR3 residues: CASSLGFGTGNTEAFF. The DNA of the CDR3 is TGCGCCAGCAGCTTGGGTTTCGGAACAGGGAACACTGAAGCTTTCTTT.

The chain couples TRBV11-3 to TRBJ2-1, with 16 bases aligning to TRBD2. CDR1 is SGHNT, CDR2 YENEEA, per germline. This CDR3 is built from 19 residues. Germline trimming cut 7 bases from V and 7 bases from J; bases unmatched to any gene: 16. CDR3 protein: CASTSPGTSGRAVGNEQFF. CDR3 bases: TGTGCCAGCACCTCACCCGGGACTAGCGGGAGGGCCGTGGGGAATGAGCAGTTCTTC.

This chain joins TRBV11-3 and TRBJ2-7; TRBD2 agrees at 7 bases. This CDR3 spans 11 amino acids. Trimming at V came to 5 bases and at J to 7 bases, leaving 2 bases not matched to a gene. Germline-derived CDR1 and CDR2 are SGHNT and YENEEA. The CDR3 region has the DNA TGTGCCAGCAGCCCCGGGGGGGAGCAGTACTTC. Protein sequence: CASSPGGEQYF.

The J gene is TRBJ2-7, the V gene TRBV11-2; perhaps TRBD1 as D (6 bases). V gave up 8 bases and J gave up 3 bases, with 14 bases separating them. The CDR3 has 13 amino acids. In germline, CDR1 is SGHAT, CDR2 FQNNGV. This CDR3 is CASGRDTDYEQYF. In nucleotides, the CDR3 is TGTGCCAGCGGCCGGGACACAGACTACGAGCAGTACTTC.

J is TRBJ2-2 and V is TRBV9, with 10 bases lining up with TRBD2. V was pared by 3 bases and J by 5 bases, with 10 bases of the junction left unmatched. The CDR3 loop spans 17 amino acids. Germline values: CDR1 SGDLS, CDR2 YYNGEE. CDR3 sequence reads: CASSGGTSGKGTGELFF. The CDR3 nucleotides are TGTGCCAGCAGCGGGGGAACTAGCGGGAAGGGGACCGGGGAGCTGTTTTTT.

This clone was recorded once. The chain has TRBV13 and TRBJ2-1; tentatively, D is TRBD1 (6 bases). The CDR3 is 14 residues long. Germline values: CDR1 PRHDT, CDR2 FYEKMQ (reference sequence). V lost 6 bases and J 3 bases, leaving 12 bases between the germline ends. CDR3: CASRAQGYYNEQFF. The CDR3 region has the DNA TGTGCCAGCAGGGCACAGGGTTACTACAATGAGCAGTTCTTC.

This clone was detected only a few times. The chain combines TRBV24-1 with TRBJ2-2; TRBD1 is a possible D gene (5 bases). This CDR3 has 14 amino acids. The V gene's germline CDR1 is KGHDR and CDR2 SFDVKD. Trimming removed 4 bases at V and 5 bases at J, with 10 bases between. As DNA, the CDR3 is TGTGCCACCAGTGAGCGGACATTGACCGGGGAGCTGTTTTTT. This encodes CATSERTLTGELFF.

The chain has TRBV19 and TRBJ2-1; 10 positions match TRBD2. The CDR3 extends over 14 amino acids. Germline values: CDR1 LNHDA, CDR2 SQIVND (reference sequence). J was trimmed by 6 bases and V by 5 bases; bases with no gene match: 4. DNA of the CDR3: TGTGCCAGTAGTCGTGGGACTAGCGCCAATGAGCAGTTCTTC. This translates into CASSRGTSANEQFF.

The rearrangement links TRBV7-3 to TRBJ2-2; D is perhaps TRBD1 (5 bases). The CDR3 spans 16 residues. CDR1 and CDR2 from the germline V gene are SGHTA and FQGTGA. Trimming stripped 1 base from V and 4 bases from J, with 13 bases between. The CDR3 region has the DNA TGTGCCAGCAGCTTAAACCCCGGACAAGCCACCGGGGAGCTGTTTTTT. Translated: CASSLNPGQATGELFF.

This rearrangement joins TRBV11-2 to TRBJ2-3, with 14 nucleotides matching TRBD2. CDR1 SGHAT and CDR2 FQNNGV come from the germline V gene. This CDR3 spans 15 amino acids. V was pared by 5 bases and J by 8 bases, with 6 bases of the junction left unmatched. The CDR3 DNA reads TGTGCCAGCAGCCAGGGACTAGCGGGGGCTGGTACGCAGTATTTT. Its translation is CASSQGLAGAGTQYF. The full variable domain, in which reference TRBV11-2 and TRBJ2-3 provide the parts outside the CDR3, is EAGVAQSPRYKIIEKRQSVAFWCNPISGHATLYWYQQILGQGPKLLIQFQNNGVVDDSQLPKDRFSAERLKGVDSTLKIQPAKLEDSAVYLCASSQGLAGAGTQYFGPGTRLTVL.

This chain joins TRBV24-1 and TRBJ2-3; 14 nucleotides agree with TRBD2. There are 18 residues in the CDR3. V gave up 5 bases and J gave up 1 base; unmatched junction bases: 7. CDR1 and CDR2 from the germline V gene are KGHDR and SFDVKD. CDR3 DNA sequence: TGTGCCACCAGTGCCCGGACGGGACTAGCGGGAGGCACAGATACGCAGTATTTT. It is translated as CATSARTGLAGGTDTQYF.

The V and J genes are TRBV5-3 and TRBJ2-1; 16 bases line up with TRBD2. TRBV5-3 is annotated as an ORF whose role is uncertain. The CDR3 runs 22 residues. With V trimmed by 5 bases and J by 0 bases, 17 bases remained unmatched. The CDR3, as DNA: TGTGCCAGAAGATTCATAGCGGAACCGGGACTAGCGGGAGGGAGCTCCTACAATGAGCAGTTCTTC. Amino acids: CARRFIAEPGLAGGSSYNEQFF.

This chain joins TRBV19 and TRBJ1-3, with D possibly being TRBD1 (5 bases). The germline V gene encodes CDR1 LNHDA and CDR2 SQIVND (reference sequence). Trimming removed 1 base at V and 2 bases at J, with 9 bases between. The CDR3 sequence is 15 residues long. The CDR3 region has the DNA TGTGCCAGTAGTATAGGAGCGGGGGCTGGAAACACCATATATTTT. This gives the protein CASSIGAGAGNTIYF. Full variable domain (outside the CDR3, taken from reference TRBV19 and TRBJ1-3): DGGITQSPKYLFRKEGQNVTLSCEQNLNHDAMYWYRQDPGQGLRLIYYSQIVNDFQKGDIAEGYSVSREKKESFPLTVTSAQKNPTAFYLCASSIGAGAGNTIYFGEGSWLTVV.

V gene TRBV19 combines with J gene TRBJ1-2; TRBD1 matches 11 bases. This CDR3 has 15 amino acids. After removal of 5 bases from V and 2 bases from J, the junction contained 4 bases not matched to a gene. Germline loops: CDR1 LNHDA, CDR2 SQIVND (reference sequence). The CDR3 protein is CASSGQGAGNYGYTF. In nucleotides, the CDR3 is TGTGCCAGTAGTGGACAGGGGGCAGGGAACTATGGCTACACCTTC. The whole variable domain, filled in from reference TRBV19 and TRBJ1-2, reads DGGITQSPKYLFRKEGQNVTLSCEQNLNHDAMYWYRQDPGQGLRLIYYSQIVNDFQKGDIAEGYSVSREKKESFPLTVTSAQKNPTAFYLCASSGQGAGNYGYTFGSGTRLTVV.

The CDR3 here is CSASLAISGSSNEQFF. CDR3 DNA: TGCAGTGCTAGTTTGGCCATTAGCGGGAGTAGCAATGAGCAGTTCTTC. The rearrangement joins TRBV20-1 to TRBJ2-1, with TRBD2 matching 9 bases. This CDR3 region has 16 residues. The V gene end was trimmed by 3 bases and the J gene end by 6 bases; junction bases not matched to a gene: 12. Germline CDR1 reads DFQATT; CDR2 reads SNEGSKA (reference sequence).

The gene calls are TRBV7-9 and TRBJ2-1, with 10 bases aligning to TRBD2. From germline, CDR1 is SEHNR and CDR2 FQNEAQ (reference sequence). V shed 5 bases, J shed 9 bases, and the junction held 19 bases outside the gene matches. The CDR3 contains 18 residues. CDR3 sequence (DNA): TGTGCCAGCAGCCCTAGTTGGCAAGCGGGAGGGCAGTCGGGTGAGCAGTTCTTC. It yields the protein CASSPSWQAGGQSGEQFF.

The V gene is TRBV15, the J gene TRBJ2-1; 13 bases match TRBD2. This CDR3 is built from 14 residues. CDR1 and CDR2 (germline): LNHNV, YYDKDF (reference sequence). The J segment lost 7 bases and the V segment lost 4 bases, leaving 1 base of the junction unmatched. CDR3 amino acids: CATSKLAGGNEQFF. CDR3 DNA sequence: TGTGCCACCAGCAAACTAGCGGGAGGGAATGAGCAGTTCTTC.

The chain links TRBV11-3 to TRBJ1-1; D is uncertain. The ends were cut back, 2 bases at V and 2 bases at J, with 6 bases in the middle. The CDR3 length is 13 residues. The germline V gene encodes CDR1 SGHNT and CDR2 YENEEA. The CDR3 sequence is CASSLPQNTEAFF. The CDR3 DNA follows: TGTGCCAGCAGCTTACCACAAAACACTGAAGCTTTCTTT.